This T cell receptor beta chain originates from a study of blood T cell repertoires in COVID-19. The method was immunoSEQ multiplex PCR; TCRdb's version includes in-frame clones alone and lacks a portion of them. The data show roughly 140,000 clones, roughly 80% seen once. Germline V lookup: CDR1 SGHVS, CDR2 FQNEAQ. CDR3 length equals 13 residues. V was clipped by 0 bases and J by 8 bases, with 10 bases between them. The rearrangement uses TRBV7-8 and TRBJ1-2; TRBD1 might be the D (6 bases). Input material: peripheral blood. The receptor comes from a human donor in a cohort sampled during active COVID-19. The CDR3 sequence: CASSLAGRGGYTF. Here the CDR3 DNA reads TGTGCCAGCAGCTTAGCCGGTAGGGGGGGCTACACCTTC.